The 18 T cell receptor beta chains listed next were all sequenced from one sample in a study of response to subunit inactivated influenza vaccine. A single record per CDR3 protein comes from TCRdb applying MiXCR to the RT-PCR reads. The sample contains approximately 520,000 distinct CDR3 sequences, about 25% of which appear only once. The sample was CD4+ T cells sorted from PBMCs, taken around 5 days after vaccination. These receptors were obtained from a middle-aged man who received an inactivated influenza vaccine.

The V gene is TRBV11-2, the J gene TRBJ2-2; D may be TRBD1 (5 bases). CDR3 length: 15 amino acids. V was clipped by 5 bases and J by 1 base, with 11 bases between them. Germline CDR1 and CDR2: SGHAT and FQNNGV. CDR3 bases: TGTGCCAGCAGCGGGCAGGGCGGGAACACCGGGGAGCTGTTTTTT. This gives the protein CASSGQGGNTGELFF.

This chain connects TRBV20-1 to TRBJ1-5; unclear D gene. In germline, CDR1 is DFQATT, CDR2 SNEGSKA (reference sequence). The CDR3 sequence is 13 residues long. The V end lost 3 bases, the J end lost 1 base, and 7 bases lay between the germline ends. CDR3 DNA sequence: TGCAGTGCTAGGACACCCAGCAATCAGCCCCAGCATTTT. As protein: CSARTPSNQPQHF.

This clonotype occurred many times. The rearrangement uses TRBV18 and TRBJ1-5, with a possible D match to TRBD1 (5 bases). The V end lost 2 bases, the J end lost 4 bases, and 6 bases lay between the germline ends. CDR3 size: 13 residues. Germline V gene data show CDR1 as KGHSH and CDR2 as LQKENI. CDR3 amino acids: CASSPDRNQPQHF. The CDR3 DNA sequence: TGTGCCAGCTCACCAGACAGAAATCAGCCCCAGCATTTT.

This clonotype was recorded a few times. This sequence joins TRBV20-1 and TRBJ2-1; TRBD2 matches 9 bases. CDR3 length: 13 amino acids. Germline-derived CDR1 and CDR2 are DFQATT and SNEGSKA (reference sequence). With 7 bases clipped from V and 9 bases from J, the junction kept 10 bases outside the gene matches. The CDR3 spells CSVLQRGAREQFF. For the CDR3, the DNA is TGCAGTGTTCTCCAGCGGGGGGCTCGTGAGCAGTTCTTC.

The chain links TRBV7-9 to TRBJ2-1; a weak D match, TRBD2 (7 bases). Trimming removed 4 bases at V and 2 bases at J, with 15 bases between. CDR3 length equals 16 residues. Germline CDR1 reads SEHNR; CDR2 reads FQNEAQ (reference sequence). CDR3 residues: CASSSRRGGTYNEQFF. For the CDR3, the DNA is TGTGCCAGCAGCTCTCGAAGGGGGGGGACCTACAATGAGCAGTTCTTC.

The chain is built from TRBV12-3 or TRBV12-4 and TRBJ1-2; TRBD1 is a possible D gene (5 bases). The CDR3 is 15 amino acids. V lost 1 base to trimming and J lost 1 base, with 10 bases between them. The chain's CDR3 is CASSLGGIYNYGYTF. The DNA for the CDR3 is TGTGCCAGCAGTTTAGGGGGGATCTATAACTATGGCTACACCTTC.

The V and J genes are TRBV20-1 and TRBJ2-7; D call uncertain. CDR1 is DFQATT and CDR2 is SNEGSKA in the germline V gene (reference sequence). Trimming cost V 3 bases and J 6 bases, with 6 bases left between them. The CDR3 has 10 residues. CDR3 sequence reads: CSASMLEQYF. DNA of the CDR3: TGCAGTGCTAGTATGCTCGAGCAGTACTTC.

This clonotype has a handful of counts. Compared with germline, one end of the junction differs, possibly owing to a read error. The gene calls are TRBV29-1 and TRBJ2-5, with D possibly called TRBD1 or TRBD2 (5 bases each). Germline V CDR1 and CDR2: SQVTM, ANQGSEA. There are 13 residues in the CDR3. In DNA, the CDR3 is TGCAGCGTTGAGTCGGGGACGTCGGGCAGGGTAAACTTC. This encodes CSVESGTSGRVNF.

V and J are TRBV5-1 and TRBJ2-3; D possibly matches TRBD1 or TRBD2 (6 bases each). The CDR3 runs 16 residues. Trimming left V 0 bases short and J 1 base short, with 12 bases between. CDR1 and CDR2 (germline): SGHRS, YFSETQ. The DNA of the CDR3 is TGCGCCAGCAGCTTGGGAGGGGGGTTGCGCACAGATACGCAGTATTTT. It translates to CASSLGGGLRTDTQYF.

V and J are TRBV12-3 or TRBV12-4 and TRBJ1-1; no firm D call. V lost 3 bases and J lost 5, with 13 bases in between. The CDR3 is 14 residues long. The CDR3 is CASSLRQAGTEAFF. The CDR3 nucleotides read TGTGCCAGCAGTTTGCGCCAGGCTGGGACTGAAGCTTTCTTT.

CDR3 DNA sequence: TGTGCCAGCAGTTTAGGTTCATCGGGACCGATCAATCAGCCCCAGCATTTT. Its protein is CASSLGSSGPINQPQHF. This rearrangement joins TRBV12-3 or TRBV12-4 to TRBJ1-5; the D gene is possibly TRBD1 (5 bases). The CDR3 runs to 17 residues. Trimming took off 1 base at V and 3 bases at J, with 16 bases between the two ends.

In nucleotides, the CDR3 is TGCAGTGCCACTACAGGGGCGAACACTGAAGCTTTCTTT. This gives the protein CSATTGANTEAFF. The genes are TRBV20-1 and TRBJ1-1, with 7 positions matching TRBD1. V trimming: 6 bases; J trimming: 1 base; junction bases outside the gene matches: 5. The germline CDR1 and CDR2 sequences are DFQATT and SNEGSKA (reference sequence). This CDR3 is built from 13 residues.

The V gene is TRBV20-1, the J gene TRBJ2-1; 8 nucleotides match TRBD2. CDR3 length equals 16 residues. CDR1 and CDR2 from the germline V gene are DFQATT and SNEGSKA (reference sequence). The V and J ends lost 1 base and 3 bases, in that order; junction bases with no gene match: 8. The CDR3 loop reads CSARAPGLENYNEQFF. CDR3 bases: TGCAGTGCTAGAGCCCCGGGACTAGAAAACTACAATGAGCAGTTCTTC.

The V gene is TRBV21-1, the J gene TRBJ2-7; the table gives TRBD1 as D, unverified against the DNA. TRBV21-1 is a pseudogene locus. This CDR3 region has 15 residues. CDR3 DNA sequence: TGTGCCACATGTGCCGGACGGTACCTATCCTACGAGCAGTACTTC. Protein: CATCAGRYLSYEQYF.

The V gene is TRBV12-3 or TRBV12-4, the J gene TRBJ1-1, with unresolved D. The CDR3 length is 14 residues. Deletions cut 3 bases from V and 4 bases from J, with 12 bases between. The CDR3 nucleotides read TGTGCCAGCAGTTTTGGCGGGGAGAGCACTGAAGCTTTCTTT. It yields the protein CASSFGGESTEAFF.

This clonotype was recorded only once. This chain joins TRBV9 and TRBJ2-7; D not certain. CDR3 size: 14 residues. In germline, CDR1 is SGDLS, CDR2 YYNGEE. The V end lost 0 bases, the J end lost 4 bases, and 11 bases lay between the germline ends. CDR3 protein: CASSVDTSNYEQYF. CDR3 nucleotide sequence: TGTGCCAGCAGCGTAGACACCTCTAATTACGAGCAGTACTTC. Combining the CDR3 with reference TRBV9 and TRBJ2-7 gives the whole variable domain DSGVTQTPKHLITATGQRVTLRCSPRSGDLSVYWYQQSLDQGLQFLIQYYNGEERAKGNILERFSAQQFPDLHSELNLSSLELGDSALYFCASSVDTSNYEQYFGPGTRLTVT.

Only a few counts were recorded for this clonotype. This chain joins TRBV24-1 and TRBJ2-5, with TRBD2 as a possible D gene (6 bases). The CDR3 is 13 residues long. Germline loops: CDR1 KGHDR, CDR2 SFDVKD. The V end lost 9 bases, the J end lost 6 bases, and 16 bases lay between the germline ends. The CDR3 reads CATRRGTDQTQYF. The DNA of the CDR3 is TGTGCCACCCGCCGCGGGACTGATCAGACCCAGTACTTC.

The genes are TRBV6-5 and TRBJ2-4, with a tentative D call TRBD2 (6 bases). Germline V lookup: CDR1 MNHEY, CDR2 SVGAGI. Trimming took 2 bases from V and 7 from J, leaving 15 bases between them. This CDR3 contains 15 residues. The CDR3 coding sequence is TGTGCCAGCAGTTACGGGCGCACGGGGGATAACATTCAGTACTTC. It yields the protein CASSYGRTGDNIQYF.